The 7 T cell receptor beta chains given below trace back to one sample, sequenced in a study of cytomegalovirus exposure and HLA in healthy donors. The PCR ran on 60 Vbeta and 13 Jbeta primers. TCRdb keeps only in-frame clones here, not all; method: immunoSEQ multiplex PCR. The sample has about 150,000 clones; about 85% are singletons. The specimen sequenced was PBMCs. These receptors originate from a young woman in good health and CMV-seronegative.

This chain uses TRBV27 with TRBJ1-4; D is unclear. The CDR3 length is 12 residues. V was shortened by 8 bases and J by 5 bases, with 9 bases between the two germline ends. CDR1 is MNHEY and CDR2 is SMNVEV in the germline V gene (reference sequence). CDR3: CASGRVNEKLFF. For the CDR3, the DNA is TGTGCCAGCGGGCGGGTAAATGAAAAACTGTTTTTT. Complete variable domain (other parts from reference TRBV27 and TRBJ1-4): EAQVTQNPRYLITVTGKKLTVTCSQNMNHEYMSWYRQDPGLGLRQIYYSMNVEVTDKGDVPEGYKVSRKEKRNFPLILESPSPNQTSLYFCASGRVNEKLFFGSGTQLSVL.

J is TRBJ1-2 and V is TRBV28, with D possibly being TRBD1 (5 bases). Germline V gene data show CDR1 as MDHEN and CDR2 as SYDVKM. The V end lost 1 base, the J end lost 8 bases, and 17 bases lay between the germline ends. The CDR3 is 15 amino acids. CDR3 protein: CASSLLEAGLQGYTF. The DNA of the CDR3 is TGTGCCAGCAGTTTATTAGAGGCGGGGCTACAGGGCTACACCTTC.

This clone was recorded only once. V is TRBV4-3 and J is TRBJ2-1, with 9 bases fitting TRBD2. V gave up 2 bases and J gave up 8 bases; unmatched junction bases: 10. The CDR3 runs to 16 residues. CDR1 and CDR2 from the germline V gene are LGHNA and YSLEER. CDR3 in amino acids: CASSQLRGGAPDEQFF. The CDR3 nucleotides read TGCGCCAGCAGCCAACTCCGCGGGGGGGCCCCGGATGAGCAGTTCTTC.

The chain employs TRBV6-1 and TRBJ1-4; a possible D gene is TRBD1 (5 bases). The V gene lost 0 bases and the J gene lost 8 bases, with 10 bases spanning the gap. Germline V gene data show CDR1 as MNHNS and CDR2 as SASEGT. CDR3 length: 14 residues. The CDR3 sequence: CASSEAHRGEKLFF. CDR3 bases: TGTGCCAGCAGTGAAGCGCATAGGGGAGAAAAACTGTTTTTT.

This clone has a handful of counts. This chain joins TRBV5-1 and TRBJ2-7, with 10 bases that match TRBD2. Trimming removed 4 bases from V and 5 bases from J; junction bases left unmatched: 3. The CDR3 runs 13 residues. Germline V gives CDR1 SGHRS, CDR2 YFSETQ. CDR3 bases: TGCGCCAGCAGCAGGGGACTAGCGAACGAGCAGTACTTC. This translates into CASSRGLANEQYF.

J is TRBJ2-7 and V is TRBV25-1; D unclear. The CDR3 has 12 residues. Germline CDR1 reads MGHDK; CDR2 reads SYGVNS. Trimming removed 8 bases from V and 7 bases from J, with 15 bases in between. The DNA of the CDR3 is TGTGCCAGCCGGTGGGCCGTCGGTGAGCAGTACTTC. Translating gives CASRWAVGEQYF.

The chain is built from TRBV28 and TRBJ2-1; 7 positions agree with TRBD1. Germline V gene data show CDR1 as MDHEN and CDR2 as SYDVKM. Trimming cost V 7 bases and J 8 bases; bases outside gene matches: 20. This CDR3 region has 17 residues. CDR3 in DNA: TGTGCCAGCATCCAGGGGGTGGGGAGCGCGTCCCGCGATGAGCAGTTCTTC. As protein: CASIQGVGSASRDEQFF. Full variable domain (outside the CDR3, taken from reference TRBV28 and TRBJ2-1): DVKVTQSSRYLVKRTGEKVFLECVQDMDHENMFWYRQDPGLGLRLIYFSYDVKMKEKGDIPEGYSVSREKKERFSLILESASTNQTSMYLCASIQGVGSASRDEQFFGPGTRLTVL.